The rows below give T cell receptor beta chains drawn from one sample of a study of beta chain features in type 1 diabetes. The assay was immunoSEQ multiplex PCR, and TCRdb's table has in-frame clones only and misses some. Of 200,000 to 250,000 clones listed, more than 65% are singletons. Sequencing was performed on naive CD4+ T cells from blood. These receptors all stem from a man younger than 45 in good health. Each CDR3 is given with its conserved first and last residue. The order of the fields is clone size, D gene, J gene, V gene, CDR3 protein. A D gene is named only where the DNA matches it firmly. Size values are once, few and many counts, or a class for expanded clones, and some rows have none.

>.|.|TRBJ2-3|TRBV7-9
CASSSNGNTQYF
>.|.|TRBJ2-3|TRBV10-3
CAISDPIRRGQSTDTQYF
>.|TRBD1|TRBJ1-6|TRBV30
CAWDVRTGNSPLHF
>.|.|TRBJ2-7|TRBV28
CASSPDGEQYF
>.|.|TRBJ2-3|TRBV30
CAWSLNRALTDTQYF
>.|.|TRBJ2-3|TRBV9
CASSLRGSTDTQYF
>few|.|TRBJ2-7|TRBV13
CASSLEGRRSGEQYF
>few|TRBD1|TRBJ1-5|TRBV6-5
CASSWDRAQPQHF
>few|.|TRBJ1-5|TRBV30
CAWRGGAGNQPQHF
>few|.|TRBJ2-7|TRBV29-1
CSVAEGSASYEQYF
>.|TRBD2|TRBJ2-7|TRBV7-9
CASSPGLAGAYEQYF
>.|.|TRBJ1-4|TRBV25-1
CASKGAEFEKLFF
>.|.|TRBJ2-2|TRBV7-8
CASRIGIDTGELFF
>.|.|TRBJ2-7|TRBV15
CATSSNTAYEQYF
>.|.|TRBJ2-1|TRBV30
CAWSVIRGGLDEQFF
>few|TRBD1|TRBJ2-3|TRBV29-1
CSVEEDRGDTDTQYF
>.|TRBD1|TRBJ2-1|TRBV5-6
CASSKGQRSRDEQFF
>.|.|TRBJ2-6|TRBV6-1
CASSERVGANVLTF
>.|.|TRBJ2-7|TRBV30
CAWSRTMGSPYEQYF
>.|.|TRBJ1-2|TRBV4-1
CASSQELTLGNYGYTF
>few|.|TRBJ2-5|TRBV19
CASSSIAGLETQYF
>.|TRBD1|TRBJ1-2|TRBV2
CASSEGQSYGYTF
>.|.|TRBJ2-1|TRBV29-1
CSVDRAAGQQFF
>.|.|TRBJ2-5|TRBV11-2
CASSFSGKGDQETQYF
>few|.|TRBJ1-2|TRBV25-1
CASSEGSALYGYTF
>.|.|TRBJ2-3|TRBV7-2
CASSLVTRTDTQYF
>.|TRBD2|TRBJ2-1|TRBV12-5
CASGLVTGTSGKGEQFF
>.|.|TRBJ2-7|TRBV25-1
CASGGTLGYEQYF
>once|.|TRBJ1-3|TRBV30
CAWSVLGIGNTIYF
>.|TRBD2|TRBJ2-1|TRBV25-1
CASSATGLALNEQFF
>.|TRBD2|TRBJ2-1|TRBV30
CALGLAGGPEYNEQFF
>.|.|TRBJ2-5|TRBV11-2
CASSPRATTETQYF
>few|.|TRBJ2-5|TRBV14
CASSQSMGLPLETQYF
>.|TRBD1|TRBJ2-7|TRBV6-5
CASRDRGAYEQYF
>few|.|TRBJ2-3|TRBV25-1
CASSEYKGDTQYF
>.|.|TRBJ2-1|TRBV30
CAWELRRNNEQFF
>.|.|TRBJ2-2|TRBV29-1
CSVSGTGELFF
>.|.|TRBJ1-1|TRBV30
CAWRRDTEAFF
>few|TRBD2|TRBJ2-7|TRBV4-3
CASSPTIRLAAYEQYF
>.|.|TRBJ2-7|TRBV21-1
CASRKRAQEQYF
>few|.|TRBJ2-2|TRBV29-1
CSVEAPGELFF
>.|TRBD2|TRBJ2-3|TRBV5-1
CASSPPTGGRDTQYF
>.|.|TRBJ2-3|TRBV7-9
CASSSSSALSTDTQYF
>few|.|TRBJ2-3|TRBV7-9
CASSGGRSQYF
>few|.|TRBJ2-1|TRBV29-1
CSAERAYNEQFF
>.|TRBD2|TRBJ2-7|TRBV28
CASSLGSLAYYEQYF
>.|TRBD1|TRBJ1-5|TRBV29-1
CSAGEGAQPQHF
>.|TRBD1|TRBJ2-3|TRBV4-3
CASSQILDRISTDTQYF
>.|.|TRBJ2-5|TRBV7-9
CASSLTGGETQYF
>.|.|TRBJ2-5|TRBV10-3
CATRGQETQYF
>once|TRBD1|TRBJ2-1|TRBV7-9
CASTGQEGVF
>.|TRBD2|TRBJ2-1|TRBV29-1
CSVHSGGLRLGEQFF
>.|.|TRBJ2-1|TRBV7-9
CASSSPSGHEQFF
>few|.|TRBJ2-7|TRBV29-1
CSVGASYEQYF